This record looks at one T cell receptor beta chain sequence and its context. This specimen comes from a study of cytomegalovirus exposure and HLA in healthy donors. The V gene's germline CDR1 is MNHEY and CDR2 SMNVEV (reference sequence). V lost 6 bases and J lost 2, with 10 bases in between. The CDR3 length is 13 residues. Primers included in the PCR were 60 Vbeta and 13 Jbeta primers. This table comes from immunoSEQ multiplex PCR, and its TCRdb copy is limited to in-frame clones, with some not included. The sample has 150,000 to 200,000 clones; roughly 75% are singletons. This TCR derives from a woman aged 40 to 55 in good health and CMV-seropositive. The sequenced sample was PBMCs. The chain joins TRBV27 to TRBJ1-1; D unclear. CDR3 DNA: TGTGCCAGCAGGAGGTCAACTAACACTGAAGCTTTCTTT. This gives the protein CASRRSTNTEAFF.